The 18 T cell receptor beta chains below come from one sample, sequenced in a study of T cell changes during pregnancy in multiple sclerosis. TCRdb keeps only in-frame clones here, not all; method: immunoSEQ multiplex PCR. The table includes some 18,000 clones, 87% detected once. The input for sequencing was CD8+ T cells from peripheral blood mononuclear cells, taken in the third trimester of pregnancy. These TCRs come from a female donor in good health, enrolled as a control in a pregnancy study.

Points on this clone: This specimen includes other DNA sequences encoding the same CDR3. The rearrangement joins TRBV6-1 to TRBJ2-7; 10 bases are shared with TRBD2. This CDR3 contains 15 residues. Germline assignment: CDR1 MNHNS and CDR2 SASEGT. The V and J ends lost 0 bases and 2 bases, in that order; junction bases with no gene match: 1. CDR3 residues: CASSEASGGAYEQYF. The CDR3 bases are TGTGCCAGCAGTGAAGCGAGCGGGGGGGCCTACGAGCAGTACTTC.

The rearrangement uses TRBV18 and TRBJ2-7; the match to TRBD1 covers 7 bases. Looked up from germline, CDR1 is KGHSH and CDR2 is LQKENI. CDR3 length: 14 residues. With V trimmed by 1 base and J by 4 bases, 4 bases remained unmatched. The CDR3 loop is CASSPRDRLYEQYF. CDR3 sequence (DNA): TGTGCCAGCTCACCACGGGACAGATTGTACGAGCAGTACTTC.

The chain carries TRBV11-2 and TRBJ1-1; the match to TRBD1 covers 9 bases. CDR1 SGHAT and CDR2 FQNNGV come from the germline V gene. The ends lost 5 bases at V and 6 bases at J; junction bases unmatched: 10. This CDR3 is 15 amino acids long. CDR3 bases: TGTGCCAGCAGCCTAACTACAGGGGGCGCGGCTGAAGCTTTCTTT. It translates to CASSLTTGGAAEAFF.

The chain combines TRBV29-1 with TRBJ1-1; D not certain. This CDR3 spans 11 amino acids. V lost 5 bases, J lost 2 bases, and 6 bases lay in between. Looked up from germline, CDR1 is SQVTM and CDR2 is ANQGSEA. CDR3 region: CSVLLNTEAFF. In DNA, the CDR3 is TGCAGCGTTCTCCTAAACACTGAAGCTTTCTTT.

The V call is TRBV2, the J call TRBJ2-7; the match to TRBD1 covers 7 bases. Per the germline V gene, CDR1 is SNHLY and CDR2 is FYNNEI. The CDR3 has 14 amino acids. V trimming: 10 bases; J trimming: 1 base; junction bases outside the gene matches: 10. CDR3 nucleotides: TGTGCCACGGATGCAGGGGACAGTTCCTACGAGCAGTACTTC. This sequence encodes CATDAGDSSYEQYF. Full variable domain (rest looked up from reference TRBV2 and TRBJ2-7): EPEVTQTPSHQVTQMGQEVILRCVPISNHLYFYWYRQILGQKVEFLVSFYNNEISEKSEIFDDQFSVERPDGSNFTLKIRSTKLEDSAMYFCATDAGDSSYEQYFGPGTRLTVT.

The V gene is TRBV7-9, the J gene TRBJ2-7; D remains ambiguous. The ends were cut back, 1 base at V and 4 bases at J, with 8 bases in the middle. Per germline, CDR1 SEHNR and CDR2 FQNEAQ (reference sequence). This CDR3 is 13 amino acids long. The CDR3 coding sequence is TGTGCCAGCAGCTTAGACACATATTACGAGCAGTACTTC. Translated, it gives CASSLDTYYEQYF.

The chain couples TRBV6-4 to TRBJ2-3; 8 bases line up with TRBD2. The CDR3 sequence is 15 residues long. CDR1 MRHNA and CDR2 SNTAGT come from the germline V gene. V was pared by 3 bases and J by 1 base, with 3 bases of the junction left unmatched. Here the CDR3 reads CASSESSGGTDTQYF. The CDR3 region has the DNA TGTGCCAGCAGTGAGAGTAGCGGGGGCACAGATACGCAGTATTTT.

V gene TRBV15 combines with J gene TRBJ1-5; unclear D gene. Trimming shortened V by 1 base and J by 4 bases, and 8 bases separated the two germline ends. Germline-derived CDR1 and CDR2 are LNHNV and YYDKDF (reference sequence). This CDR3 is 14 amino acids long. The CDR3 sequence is CATSRVSVNQPQHF. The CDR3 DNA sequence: TGTGCCACCAGCAGAGTAAGCGTTAATCAGCCCCAGCATTTT. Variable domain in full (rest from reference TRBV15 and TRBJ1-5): DAMVIQNPRYQVTQFGKPVTLSCSQTLNHNVMYWYQQKSSQAPKLLFHYYDKDFNNEADTPDNFQSRRPNTSFCFLDIRSPGLGDTAMYLCATSRVSVNQPQHFGDGTRLSIL.

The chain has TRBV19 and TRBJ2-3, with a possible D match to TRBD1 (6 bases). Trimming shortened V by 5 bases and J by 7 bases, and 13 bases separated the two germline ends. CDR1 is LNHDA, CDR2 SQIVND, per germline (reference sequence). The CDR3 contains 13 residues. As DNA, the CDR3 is TGTGCCAGTAGTGACTACAGGGCAAATACGCAGTATTTT. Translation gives CASSDYRANTQYF.

The CDR3 DNA is TGTGCCACCAGCAGAGATAGGGGGGGCAATGAAAAACTGTTTTTT. Translated: CATSRDRGGNEKLFF. The chain combines TRBV15 with TRBJ1-4; tentatively, D is TRBD1 (6 bases). Trimming removed 0 bases at V and 5 bases at J, with 10 bases between. Looked up from germline, CDR1 is LNHNV and CDR2 is YYDKDF (reference sequence). This CDR3 spans 15 amino acids.

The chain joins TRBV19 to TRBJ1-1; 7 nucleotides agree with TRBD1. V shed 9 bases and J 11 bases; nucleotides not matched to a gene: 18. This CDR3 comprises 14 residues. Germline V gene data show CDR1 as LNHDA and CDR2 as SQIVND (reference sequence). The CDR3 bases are TGTGCCAGCGGTGGTACCGACAGGGTGATAGAGGCTTTCTTT. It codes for CASGGTDRVIEAFF.

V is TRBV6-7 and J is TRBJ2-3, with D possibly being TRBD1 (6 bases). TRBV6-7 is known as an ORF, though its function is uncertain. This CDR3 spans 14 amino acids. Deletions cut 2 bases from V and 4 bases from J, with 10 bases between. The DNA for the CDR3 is TGTGCCAGCAGTTACCGACAGGTCTCAGATACGCAGTATTTT. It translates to CASSYRQVSDTQYF.

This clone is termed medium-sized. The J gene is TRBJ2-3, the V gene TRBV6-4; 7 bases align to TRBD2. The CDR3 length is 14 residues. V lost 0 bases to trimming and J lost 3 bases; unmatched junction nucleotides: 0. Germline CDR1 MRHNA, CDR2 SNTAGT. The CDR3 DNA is TGTGCCAGCAGTGACTCGCGGGAGACAGATACGCAGTATTTT. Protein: CASSDSRETDTQYF.

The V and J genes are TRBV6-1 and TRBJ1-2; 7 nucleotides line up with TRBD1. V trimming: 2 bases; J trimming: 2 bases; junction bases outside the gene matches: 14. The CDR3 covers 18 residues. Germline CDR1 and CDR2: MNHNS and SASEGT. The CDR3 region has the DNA TGTGCCAGCAGTGAATGGGGGGTGAGACAGGGCCTGAACTATGGCTACACCTTC. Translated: CASSEWGVRQGLNYGYTF.

CDR3: CASSLRQGASSEAFF. CDR3 coding DNA: TGTGCCAGCAGTTTACGACAGGGGGCCTCCTCTGAAGCTTTCTTT. This sequence joins TRBV27 and TRBJ1-1; 10 bases fit TRBD1. Unmatched junction bases numbered 6, after V lost 2 bases and J lost 6 bases. From germline, CDR1 is MNHEY and CDR2 SMNVEV (reference sequence). The CDR3 covers 15 residues.

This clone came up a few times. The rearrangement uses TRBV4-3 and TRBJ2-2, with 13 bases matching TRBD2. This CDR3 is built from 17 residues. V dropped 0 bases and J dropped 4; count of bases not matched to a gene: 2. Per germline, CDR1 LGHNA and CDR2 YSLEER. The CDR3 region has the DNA TGCGCCAGCAGCCAAGATACTAGCGGGAGGGCCACCGGGGAGCTGTTTTTT. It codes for CASSQDTSGRATGELFF.

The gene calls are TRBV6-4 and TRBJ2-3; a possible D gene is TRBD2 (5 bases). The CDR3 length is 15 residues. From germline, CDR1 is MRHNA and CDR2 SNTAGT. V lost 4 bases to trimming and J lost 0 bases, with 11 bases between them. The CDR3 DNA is TGTGCCAGCAGTGTGGGTGCGGGCAGCACAGATACGCAGTATTTT. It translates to CASSVGAGSTDTQYF.

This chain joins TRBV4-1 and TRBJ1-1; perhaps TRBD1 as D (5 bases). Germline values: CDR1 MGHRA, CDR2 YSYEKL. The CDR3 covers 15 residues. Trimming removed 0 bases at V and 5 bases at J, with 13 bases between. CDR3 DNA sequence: TGCGCCAGCAGCCAAGATGGGGGGAGGGAGACTGAAGCTTTCTTT. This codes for CASSQDGGRETEAFF.